Sequencing of this T cell receptor (beta chain) was carried out in a study of identical twins. TCRdb used MiXCR to reprocess the 5' RACE reads, holding one entry per CDR3 protein. The sample lists about 500,000 distinct CDR3 sequences; more than 13% were seen once. The CDR3 is 14 amino acids. Germline trimming cut 3 bases from V and 5 bases from J; bases unmatched to any gene: 4. Looked up from germline, CDR1 is SGHTA and CDR2 is FQGNSA. This same sample was also taken into another study, of yellow fever vaccine responses in identical twins.

The receptor was derived from a woman between 18 and 29 years old in good health. This chain joins TRBV7-2 and TRBJ2-3, with 8 bases aligning to TRBD1. The sample taken for sequencing was CD4+ T cells sorted from blood. This CDR3 reads CASSFQGAKDTQYF. In nucleotides, the CDR3 is TGTGCCAGCAGCTTTCAGGGGGCAAAAGATACGCAGTATTTT.